There are many counts of the clone carrying this TCR beta chain. Its specificity is unknown. A NOSPECS grade of at least 4, a Clinical Activity Score of at least 3 and duration under 3 months were recorded in ophthalmopathy patients. RNA transcripts provided the source from which TCR beta CDR3 regions were amplified. The primer set for the first-round RT-PCR of the TCR CDR3 was HTBI. Each CDR3 protein gets one entry after TCRdb re-called the multiplex PCR reads with MiXCR. The data hold 200,000 to 300,000 distinct CDR3 sequences, with 16% observed a single time. The record originates from a study of T cells in Graves' hyperthyroidism and ophthalmopathy. Study outcomes and limitations: A model using 13 V-J features told ophthalmopathy apart from stable hyperthyroidism. Most clonotypes expanded in the thyroid (above 0.001) were also present in blood.

The length of the CDR3 is 15 residues. Germline-derived CDR1 and CDR2 are MDHEN and SYDVKM. V gave up 6 bases and J gave up 0 bases, with 11 bases separating them. The chain employs TRBV28 and TRBJ1-4; D is undetermined. Sample: blood. This sequence originates from a woman aged 18 to 35 with Graves' ophthalmopathy. The CDR3 sequence is CASRSMVATNEKLFF. The CDR3 DNA reads TGTGCCAGCAGATCGATGGTTGCAACTAATGAAAAACTGTTTTTT.